The 18 T cell receptor beta chains below all came from one sample that was sequenced in a study of response to subunit inactivated influenza vaccine. TCRdb recomputed calls from the RT-PCR reads with MiXCR, one row per CDR3 protein. The sample has roughly 790,000 distinct CDR3 sequences; approximately 22% are singletons. The sequenced sample was PBMCs from blood, obtained about 5 days after vaccination. The receptors were sampled from a man aged 45-65 years who received an inactivated influenza vaccine.

The chain links TRBV19 to TRBJ1-5, with D hard to call. This CDR3 is 14 amino acids long. Trimming removed 3 bases from V and 1 base from J, with 7 bases in between. Germline CDR1 is LNHDA and CDR2 is SQIVND (reference sequence). CDR3 region: CASSILDSNQPQHF. The CDR3 region has the DNA TGTGCCAGTAGTATCTTGGACAGCAATCAGCCCCAGCATTTT.

This clonotype was counted a few times. The rearrangement joins TRBV29-1 to TRBJ2-7, with 8 nucleotides matching TRBD2. V was pared by 6 bases and J by 3 bases, with 7 bases of the junction left unmatched. The CDR3 has 13 residues. Germline CDR1 is SQVTM and CDR2 is ANQGSEA. Here the CDR3 DNA reads TGCAGCGTCGTGCCGGGAGGGAGCTACGAGCAGTACTTC. This gives the protein CSVVPGGSYEQYF.

The chain couples TRBV12-3 or TRBV12-4 to TRBJ2-1; 11 positions agree with TRBD2. The ends lost 6 bases at V and 8 bases at J; junction bases unmatched: 15. The CDR3 spans 17 residues. The CDR3 DNA follows: TGTGCCAGCAGACCTCCCTCTCTAGCGGGAGGACGCGATGAGCAGTTCTTC. Amino acids: CASRPPSLAGGRDEQFF.

The chain uses TRBV5-1 and TRBJ2-3; 8 positions match TRBD1. Losses at the gene ends were 4 bases for V and 6 bases for J; bases not matched to a gene: 7. Germline V CDR1 and CDR2: SGHRS, YFSETQ. The CDR3 contains 14 residues. The CDR3 protein is CASSAGQDADTQYF. CDR3 DNA: TGCGCCAGCAGCGCGGGACAGGACGCGGATACGCAGTATTTT. The full variable domain, its missing parts supplied by reference TRBV5-1 and TRBJ2-3, is KAGVTQTPRYLIKTRGQQVTLSCSPISGHRSVSWYQQTPGQGLQFLFEYFSETQRNKGNFPGRFSGRQFSNSRSEMNVSTLELGDSALYLCASSAGQDADTQYFGPGTRLTVL.

This clonotype came up a few times. The chain links TRBV7-9 to TRBJ2-7; D gene unclear. Germline V gene sequence: CDR1 SEHNR, CDR2 FQNEAQ (reference sequence). CDR3 size: 16 residues. V was cut by 5 bases and J by 0 bases, with 17 bases left in between. The CDR3: CASSPRHILGSYEQYF. CDR3 sequence (DNA): TGTGCCAGCAGCCCGCGACATATCCTCGGCTCCTACGAGCAGTACTTC. Full variable domain (missing parts from reference TRBV7-9 and TRBJ2-7): DTGVSQNPRHKITKRGQNVTFRCDPISEHNRLYWYRQTLGQGPEFLTYFQNEAQLEKSRLLSDRFSAERPKGSFSTLEIQRTEQGDSAMYLCASSPRHILGSYEQYFGPGTRLTVT.

This clonotype was observed at least ten times. The chain carries TRBV24-1 and TRBJ2-1; a weak D match, TRBD2 (5 bases). The CDR3 spans 12 residues. Germline loops: CDR1 KGHDR, CDR2 SFDVKD. Deletions cut 8 bases from V and 10 bases from J, with 14 bases between. CDR3 in amino acids: CATMDEGWEQFF. CDR3 DNA: TGTGCCACCATGGATGAGGGATGGGAGCAGTTCTTC.

This chain uses TRBV12-3 or TRBV12-4 with TRBJ2-6, with 9 bases that match TRBD1. The CDR3 is 19 amino acids. Trimming cost V 4 bases and J 0 bases; bases outside gene matches: 10. The CDR3 DNA reads as TGTGCCAGCAGTTCTAGACCGGGACAGGGACTCTCTGGGGCCAACGTCCTGACTTTC. Translating gives CASSSRPGQGLSGANVLTF.

The genes are TRBV20-1 and TRBJ2-3, with TRBD2 identical over 12 bases. The CDR3 spans 15 residues. V was pared by 3 bases and J by 3 bases, with 4 bases of the junction left unmatched. Per the germline V gene, CDR1 is DFQATT and CDR2 is SNEGSKA (reference sequence). The CDR3 sequence is CSARRLAGVTDTQYF. CDR3 sequence (DNA): TGCAGTGCTAGGAGACTAGCGGGAGTGACAGATACGCAGTATTTT.

This clonotype has a single count. The V and J genes are TRBV2 and TRBJ2-2, with 11 bases lining up with TRBD2. Germline V gene data show CDR1 as SNHLY and CDR2 as FYNNEI. Germline trimming cut 7 bases from V and 8 bases from J; bases unmatched to any gene: 9. CDR3 length equals 15 residues. The CDR3 sequence is CASNSGRGRWGELFF. The CDR3 region has the DNA TGTGCCAGCAATAGCGGGAGGGGACGATGGGGGGAGCTGTTTTTT.

J is TRBJ2-3 and V is TRBV6-5; D call uncertain. V was cut by 5 bases and J by 0 bases, with 15 bases left in between. The CDR3 loop spans 16 amino acids. Germline V gives CDR1 MNHEY, CDR2 SVGAGI. The DNA for the CDR3 is TGTGCCAGCAGTACCGACCTTCTCGGGAGCACAGATACGCAGTATTTT. Its translation is CASSTDLLGSTDTQYF.

The table lists this clonotype with a few counts. This rearrangement joins TRBV10-3 to TRBJ2-2; no reliable D call. Germline CDR1 ENHRY, CDR2 SYGVKD. This CDR3 region has 14 residues. Trimming stripped 1 base from V and 3 bases from J, with 6 bases between. CDR3 amino acids: CAISELADTGELFF. CDR3 bases: TGTGCCATCAGTGAGTTGGCCGACACCGGGGAGCTGTTTTTT.

This clonotype was counted between two and nine times. This chain uses TRBV15 with TRBJ2-5, with 8 bases identical to TRBD1. V lost 8 bases to trimming and J lost 0 bases; unmatched junction nucleotides: 11. CDR1 LNHNV and CDR2 YYDKDF come from the germline V gene (reference sequence). This CDR3 has 16 residues. The DNA of the CDR3 is TGTGCCACCCGGCGGACAGGGCAAAGAAACCAAGAGACCCAGTACTTC. Its translation is CATRRTGQRNQETQYF.

The table lists this clonotype with a few counts. The chain couples TRBV12-3 or TRBV12-4 to TRBJ2-7; TRBD1 is a possible D gene (5 bases). V shed 7 bases and J shed 0 bases, with 13 bases lying between them. This CDR3 contains 14 residues. CDR3 nucleotides: TGTGCCAGCAATAGGGGAACACGCTCCTACGAGCAGTACTTC. Translation gives CASNRGTRSYEQYF.

This chain connects TRBV7-2 to TRBJ2-2; 8 nucleotides line up with TRBD2. The CDR3 runs to 15 residues. Germline-derived CDR1 and CDR2 are SGHTA and FQGNSA. With 5 bases clipped from V and 6 bases from J, the junction kept 8 bases outside the gene matches. As DNA, the CDR3 is TGTGCCAGCAGCGTGGGGGGACTAGAGGCCGGGGAGCTGTTTTTT. This encodes CASSVGGLEAGELFF. Using reference TRBV7-2 and TRBJ2-2 for the parts outside the CDR3, the full variable domain is GAGVSQSPSNKVTEKGKDVELRCDPISGHTALYWYRQSLGQGLEFLIYFQGNSAPDKSGLPSDRFSAERTGGSVSTLTIQRTQQEDSAVYLCASSVGGLEAGELFFGEGSRLTVL.

A note on this clonotype: At one of its ends the junction is not consistent with the germline gene, which may arise from a read error. The chain joins TRBV5-6 to TRBJ1-6; D call uncertain. CDR3 length: 13 residues. Germline V gene data show CDR1 as SGHDT and CDR2 as YYEEEE. The DNA of the CDR3 is TGTGCGAGCAGCCCGGACCCCGAATCACCCCTCCACTTT. Its translation is CASSPDPESPLHF. Looking up the rest from reference TRBV5-6 and TRBJ1-6 gives the full variable domain: DAGVTQSPTHLIKTRGQQVTLRCSPKSGHDTVSWYQQALGQGPQFIFQYYEEEERQRGNFPDRFSGHQFPNYSSELNVNALLLGDSALYLCASSPDPESPLHFGNGTRLTVT.

In its sample, this clonotype was seen a few times. This sequence joins TRBV20-1 and TRBJ2-1, with 11 bases fitting TRBD2. The germline gives CDR1 DFQATT, CDR2 SNEGSKA (reference sequence). The CDR3 loop spans 16 amino acids. Unmatched junction bases numbered 11, after V lost 5 bases and J lost 5 bases. The CDR3 DNA sequence: TGCAGTGCTCGCCAACTAGCGGGGGACTTCGACAATGAGCAGTTCTTC. It codes for CSARQLAGDFDNEQFF.

The rearrangement joins TRBV4-3 to TRBJ2-5; TRBD1 aligns across 8 bases. Germline V gene data show CDR1 as LGHNA and CDR2 as YSLEER. CDR3 size: 17 residues. Trimming at V came to 4 bases and at J to 2 bases, leaving 12 bases not matched to a gene. CDR3 protein: CASSRGQGPWEQETQYF. The CDR3 DNA reads TGCGCCAGCAGCCGTGGACAGGGACCATGGGAACAAGAGACCCAGTACTTC.

The J gene is TRBJ2-7, the V gene TRBV24-1, with unresolved D. Germline V gives CDR1 KGHDR, CDR2 SFDVKD. V lost 6 bases to trimming and J lost 6 bases, with 14 bases between them. The CDR3 length is 13 residues. CDR3 in amino acids: CATSYSGLGEQYF. CDR3 in DNA: TGTGCCACCAGTTATAGTGGCCTTGGCGAGCAGTACTTC.